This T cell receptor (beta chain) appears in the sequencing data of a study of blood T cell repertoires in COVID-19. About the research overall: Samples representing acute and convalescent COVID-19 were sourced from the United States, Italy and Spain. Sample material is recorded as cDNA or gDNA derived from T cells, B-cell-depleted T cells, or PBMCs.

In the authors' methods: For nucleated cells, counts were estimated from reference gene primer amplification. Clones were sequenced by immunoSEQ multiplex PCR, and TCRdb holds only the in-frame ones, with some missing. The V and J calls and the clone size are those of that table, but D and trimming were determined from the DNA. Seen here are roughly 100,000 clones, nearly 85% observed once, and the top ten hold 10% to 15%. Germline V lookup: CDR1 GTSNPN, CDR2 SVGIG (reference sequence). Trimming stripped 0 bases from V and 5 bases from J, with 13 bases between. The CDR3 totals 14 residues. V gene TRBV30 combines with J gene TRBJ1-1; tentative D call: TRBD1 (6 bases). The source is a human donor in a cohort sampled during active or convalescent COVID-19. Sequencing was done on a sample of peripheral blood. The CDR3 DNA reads TGTGCCTGGAGTGTATTCGCAGGGGTAACTGAAGCTTTCTTT. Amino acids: CAWSVFAGVTEAFF.